This TCR beta chain was obtained from a study of blood T cells in healthy people across ages. Whole-study context: About one barcoded beta molecule per two T cells was the capture yield of template switching. Study-wide findings and caveats: There was no known CMV status for donors, so expanded clonotype changes were possibly confounded.

Points on this clonotype: Its cognate antigen is unknown.

The V gene end was trimmed by 5 bases and the J gene end by 9 bases; junction bases not matched to a gene: 5. CDR3 size: 13 residues. Through a sample-barcoded 5' primer and a J-beta primer mix, a second PCR was run for roughly 6 to 11 cycles. Template switching added a 12-random-nucleotide identifier to every cDNA molecule. Each sample provided no less than 3 million CDR3-containing paired-end reads. Via MiXCR, TCRdb re-called the 5' RACE reads, giving one row per CDR3 protein. The profile shows fewer than 2 million distinct CDR3 sequences, 30% to 40% of them singletons. The TCR originated in a human donor in good health. The rearrangement links TRBV12-3 or TRBV12-4 to TRBJ2-1, with TRBD2 matching over 9 bases. Specimen: blood. CDR3 loop: CASSVDSGGEQFF. CDR3 bases: TGTGCCAGCAGTGTTGATAGCGGGGGTGAGCAGTTCTTC.